This passage covers 18 T cell receptor beta chains from one sample sequenced in a study of cytomegalovirus exposure and HLA in healthy donors. In the PCR, 60 Vbeta and 13 Jbeta primers were used. Clones were read by immunoSEQ multiplex PCR, and TCRdb kept only the in-frame ones, dropping some. The data hold just over 200,000 clones, with approximately 70% observed a single time. Sequencing was done on a sample of PBMCs. The receptors were sampled from a man aged 35 to 55 in good health and CMV-seropositive.

The chain employs TRBV5-1 and TRBJ2-5, with TRBD1 matching 10 bases. The CDR3 has 15 residues. CDR1 and CDR2 from the germline V gene are SGHRS and YFSETQ. V lost 1 base to trimming and J lost 7 bases; unmatched junction nucleotides: 7. As DNA, the CDR3 is TGCGCCAGCAGCTTGCTCGGGACAGGGGAATGGACCCAGTACTTC. Its translation is CASSLLGTGEWTQYF.

The V and J genes are TRBV5-1 and TRBJ1-2, with D tentatively TRBD1 (5 bases). CDR1 and CDR2 (germline): SGHRS, YFSETQ. V dropped 6 bases and J dropped 6 bases, with 12 bases sitting between them. This CDR3 has 12 amino acids. Here the CDR3 reads CASKVGEDGYTF. The CDR3 coding sequence is TGCGCCAGCAAGGTAGGGGAGGATGGCTACACCTTC. The whole variable domain, filled in from reference TRBV5-1 and TRBJ1-2, reads KAGVTQTPRYLIKTRGQQVTLSCSPISGHRSVSWYQQTPGQGLQFLFEYFSETQRNKGNFPGRFSGRQFSNSRSEMNVSTLELGDSALYLCASKVGEDGYTFGSGTRLTVV.

The chain combines TRBV5-1 with TRBJ1-4; D possibly corresponds to TRBD1 (5 bases). The germline CDR1 and CDR2 sequences are SGHRS and YFSETQ. Trimming stripped 4 bases from V and 5 bases from J, with 18 bases between. This CDR3 spans 16 amino acids. This chain's CDR3 is CASSPSGGGGNEKLFF. Here the CDR3 DNA reads TGCGCCAGCAGCCCATCAGGCGGGGGGGGGAATGAAAAACTGTTTTTT.

This chain joins TRBV6-5 and TRBJ2-2, with D maybe TRBD1 (6 bases). The CDR3 is made up of 15 amino acids. Germline CDR1 is MNHEY and CDR2 is SVGAGI. V lost 5 bases and J lost 6, with 16 bases in between. CDR3 in amino acids: CASSLTGVIPGELFF. DNA for the CDR3: TGTGCCAGCAGTCTGACAGGCGTCATACCCGGGGAGCTGTTTTTT.

The chain combines TRBV7-6 with TRBJ2-1; TRBD2 aligns across 7 bases. V was clipped by 5 bases and J by 11 bases; unmatched bases: 9. Germline V gene data show CDR1 as SGHVS and CDR2 as FNYEAQ. The CDR3 sequence is 13 residues long. The CDR3 region has the DNA TGTGCCAGCAGCCGCCTGGCAGCGGGGAAGCAGTTCTTC. It is translated as CASSRLAAGKQFF.

The J gene is TRBJ2-6, the V gene TRBV28, with a possible D match to TRBD1 (6 bases). V gave up 5 bases and J gave up 0 bases, with 11 bases separating them. The CDR3 consists of 16 residues. Germline V gene sequence: CDR1 MDHEN, CDR2 SYDVKM. This CDR3 is CASSPGQSSGANVLTF. Written as DNA, the CDR3 is TGTGCCAGCAGTCCTGGACAGAGCTCTGGGGCCAACGTCCTGACTTTC. Based on the CDR3 plus reference TRBV28 and TRBJ2-6, the full variable domain is DVKVTQSSRYLVKRTGEKVFLECVQDMDHENMFWYRQDPGLGLRLIYFSYDVKMKEKGDIPEGYSVSREKKERFSLILESASTNQTSMYLCASSPGQSSGANVLTFGAGSRLTVL.

CDR3 sequence (DNA): TGTGCCAGCAGCTTAGTATATGGCACGCCCATGAACACTGAAGCTTTCTTT. The encoded protein is CASSLVYGTPMNTEAFF. This chain joins TRBV7-6 and TRBJ1-1, with no clear D. CDR3 length: 17 amino acids. With 1 base removed from V and 0 bases from J, the gap between germline ends came to 15 bases. Germline-derived CDR1 and CDR2 are SGHVS and FNYEAQ. The full variable domain, rest sourced from reference TRBV7-6 and TRBJ1-1, is GAGVSQSPRYKVTKRGQDVALRCDPISGHVSLYWYRQALGQGPEFLTYFNYEAQQDKSGLPNDRFSAERPEGSISTLTIQRTEQRDSAMYRCASSLVYGTPMNTEAFFGQGTRLTVV.

This clone was counted only a few times. The rearrangement uses TRBV5-4 and TRBJ2-3; 15 nucleotides line up with TRBD2. The ends lost 3 bases at V and 5 bases at J; junction bases unmatched: 4. CDR3 length: 16 amino acids. Germline V gene data show CDR1 as SGHNT and CDR2 as YYREEE (reference sequence). Here the CDR3 reads CASSSGLAGGEDTQYF. CDR3 bases: TGTGCCAGCAGCTCCGGACTAGCGGGGGGGGAAGATACGCAGTATTTT.

About this clone itself: In the same sample, other DNA sequences code for this CDR3. The chain is built from TRBV5-5 and TRBJ1-2; possible D gene TRBD1, 6 bases. CDR3 length equals 13 residues. The germline V gene encodes CDR1 SGHKS and CDR2 YYEKEE (reference sequence). The ends were cut back, 0 bases at V and 4 bases at J, with 7 bases in the middle. The chain's CDR3 is CASSLEQGYGYTF. CDR3 coding DNA: TGTGCCAGCAGCTTGGAACAGGGCTATGGCTACACCTTC.

The gene calls are TRBV28 and TRBJ2-5, with 13 bases fitting TRBD2. This CDR3 region has 16 residues. With 5 bases clipped from V and 3 bases from J, the junction kept 6 bases outside the gene matches. Germline V gene data show CDR1 as MDHEN and CDR2 as SYDVKM. The CDR3 is CASSIGLAGVKETQYF. For the CDR3, the DNA is TGTGCCAGCAGTATCGGACTAGCGGGGGTTAAAGAGACCCAGTACTTC.

Only one count was recorded for this clone. The rearrangement uses TRBV25-1 and TRBJ1-4; no firm D call. Germline assignment: CDR1 MGHDK and CDR2 SYGVNS. Between the trimmed V and J ends, which lost 2 bases and 8 bases, there was a span of 9 bases. The CDR3 contains 13 residues. CDR3 sequence: CASSERRVEKLFF. The CDR3 bases are TGTGCCAGCAGTGAACGTCGGGTAGAAAAACTGTTTTTT.

The V and J genes are TRBV7-2 and TRBJ2-2, with D possibly being TRBD2 (5 bases). Trimming removed 1 base at V and 7 bases at J, with 10 bases between. This CDR3 is 14 amino acids long. The germline CDR1 and CDR2 sequences are SGHTA and FQGNSA. The CDR3 here is CASSLDLAGGELFF. CDR3 DNA sequence: TGTGCCAGCAGCTTAGACCTAGCTGGCGGGGAGCTGTTTTTT.

CDR3 in DNA: TGTGCCAGCAGCTTAGGTCCCGGGGTAGCCTACAATGAGCAGTTCTTC. It specifies CASSLGPGVAYNEQFF. The chain has TRBV11-2 and TRBJ2-1; a possible D gene is TRBD2 (5 bases). This CDR3 has 16 residues. With 1 base removed from V and 2 bases from J, the gap between germline ends came to 12 bases. In germline, CDR1 is SGHAT, CDR2 FQNNGV.

This chain joins TRBV6-5 and TRBJ2-7; D gene uncertain. In germline, CDR1 is MNHEY, CDR2 SVGAGI. The CDR3 has 14 residues. V was clipped by 2 bases and J by 3 bases, with 11 bases between them. This CDR3 reads CASSYGAGNYEQYF. CDR3 in DNA: TGTGCCAGCAGTTACGGCGCAGGTAACTACGAGCAGTACTTC.

This clone was detected once. V and J are TRBV5-6 and TRBJ2-2, with TRBD1 matching 9 bases. The J segment lost 0 bases and the V segment lost 4 bases, leaving 7 bases of the junction unmatched. The CDR3 spans 17 residues. The germline gives CDR1 SGHDT, CDR2 YYEEEE. The CDR3: CASSEQGARANTGELFF. CDR3 in DNA: TGTGCCAGCAGCGAACAGGGGGCTCGCGCGAACACCGGGGAGCTGTTTTTT.

The chain has TRBV5-1 and TRBJ2-1; possible D gene TRBD1, 5 bases. V was trimmed by 3 bases and J by 7 bases, leaving 17 bases between them. This CDR3 comprises 15 residues. Germline values: CDR1 SGHRS, CDR2 YFSETQ. CDR3 residues: CASSYRQGEWNEQFF. The DNA for the CDR3 is TGCGCCAGCAGCTACAGGCAGGGTGAATGGAATGAGCAGTTCTTC.

With respect to this clone: The same CDR3 arises from other DNA sequences in this sample as well. V is TRBV18 and J is TRBJ1-1; D perhaps matches TRBD1 (5 bases). The germline V and J ends were trimmed by 3 bases and 5 bases, with 10 bases remaining between them. The CDR3 sequence is 13 residues long. Per the germline V gene, CDR1 is KGHSH and CDR2 is LQKENI. For the CDR3, the DNA is TGTGCCAGCTCACCTCGGGGGGAGACTGAAGCTTTCTTT. This gives the protein CASSPRGETEAFF.

This clone has a handful of counts. This CDR3 is CATSAGQNYGYTF. The CDR3 bases are TGTGCCACCAGCGCGGGACAGAACTATGGCTACACCTTC. The chain uses TRBV15 and TRBJ1-2; 7 bases are a match to TRBD1. The germline V gene has CDR1 LNHNV and CDR2 YYDKDF (reference sequence). V was clipped by 5 bases and J by 2 bases; unmatched bases: 2. The CDR3 spans 13 residues.